This T cell receptor beta chain was recovered during a study of cytomegalovirus exposure and HLA in healthy donors. Study-wide points: An ancestry cluster, one associated with Asian ancestry, reportedly showed fewer N-insertions than the roughly 610-donor mean in a later analysis.

The CDR3 is 15 residues long. Germline V gene data show CDR1 as LGHNA and CDR2 as YSLEER. The V segment lost 3 bases and the J segment 0 bases; nucleotides outside the gene matches: 2. A note on this clone: Its matching antigen is unknown.

13 Jbeta primers and 60 Vbeta primers were used for the PCR. Assay: immunoSEQ multiplex PCR; the TCRdb copy retains only in-frame clones and omits some. The repertoire table contains under 200,000 clones. Sequenced sample: PBMCs. The clonotype comes from a man younger than 40 in good health and CMV-seronegative. The V and J genes are TRBV4-3 and TRBJ2-7; TRBD2 agrees at 10 bases. The CDR3, as DNA: TGCGCCAGCAGCCACGGACTAGCGGTCTCCTACGAGCAGTACTTC. Translated: CASSHGLAVSYEQYF.